The entry below describes one TCR beta chain. The germline V gene encodes CDR1 LNHDA and CDR2 SQIVND (reference sequence). CDR3 length: 15 amino acids. The junction had 6 bases not matched to a gene; V was cut back by 4 bases and J by 1 base. The source of the sample is a study of T cells after yellow fever vaccination. One entry per CDR3 protein results from TCRdb running MiXCR on the 5' RACE reads. The sample holds fewer than 450,000 distinct CDR3 sequences, around 8.1% seen once. This material consisted of PBMCs, taken around 45 days after the first yellow fever vaccination. V and J are TRBV19 and TRBJ2-5; 7 bases are shared with TRBD1. The clonotype comes from a young man who received the YFV17D yellow fever vaccine. The DNA of the CDR3 is TGTGCCAGTAGTAGGACGTGGACAGGCCAAGAGACCCAGTACTTC. Amino acid sequence: CASSRTWTGQETQYF.